These T cell receptor beta chains were read from a single sample in a study of neurological immune-mediated disorders. TCRdb reprocessed the 5' RACE reads via MiXCR and lists one record per CDR3 protein. Altogether some 120,000 distinct CDR3 sequences are present, about 3.2% being singletons, with the ten largest covering around 1.4%. What was sequenced was PBMCs. These receptors were collected from a woman in her twenties or thirties with multiple sclerosis. The CDR3 runs from the conserved cysteine through the conserved F or W. A D gene is named only where the DNA matches it firmly. Clone sizes are given selectively: once, few, many, or a class where the clone is expanded.

clone size	V gene	J gene	D gene	CDR3 protein	CDR3 DNA
many	TRBV5-1	TRBJ2-1	-	CASSPIGVYEQFF	TGCGCCAGCAGCCCAATCGGAGTGTATGAGCAGTTCTTC
many	TRBV29-1	TRBJ1-2	TRBD1	CSGRTGRGYTF	TGCAGCGGCCGGACAGGGCGTGGCTACACCTTC
many	TRBV29-1	TRBJ2-3	TRBD1	CSVEQGAIGTDTQYF	TGCAGCGTTGAACAGGGGGCTATTGGCACAGATACGCAGTATTTT
-	TRBV7-8	TRBJ2-7	-	CATYPWPQGLKSTYEQYF	TGTGCCACCTACCCCTGGCCTCAGGGACTCAAATCTACCTACGAGCAGTACTTC
many	TRBV20-1	TRBJ1-1	-	CSASRDGNTEAFF	TGCAGTGCTAGTAGGGACGGGAACACTGAAGCTTTCTTT
many	TRBV6-1	TRBJ1-4	-	CASSDIGGDEKLFF	TGTGCCAGCAGTGACATCGGCGGGGATGAAAAACTGTTTTTT
many	TRBV20-1	TRBJ2-1	TRBD1	CSASYGQGAKRVELFF	TGCAGTGCAAGCTACGGACAGGGGGCGAAGAGAGTCGAGCTGTTCTTC
many	TRBV10-3	TRBJ2-3	TRBD1	CATGDRGRESDTQYF	TGTGCCACGGGGGACAGGGGCCGGGAGTCAGATACGCAGTATTTT
many	TRBV7-2	TRBJ2-1	-	CASTLGRNEQFF	TGTGCCAGCACCTTAGGTCGCAATGAGCAGTTCTTC
many	TRBV9	TRBJ1-2	-	CASSVGYGYTF	TGTGCCAGCAGCGTAGGGTATGGCTACACCTTC
many	TRBV4-3	TRBJ1-2	TRBD1	CASSQQQGRTYYGYTF	TGCGCCAGCAGCCAGCAACAGGGGCGAACATACTATGGCTACACCTTC
many	TRBV3-1	TRBJ1-1	-	CASSPFIGTEAFF	TGTGCCAGCAGCCCCTTCATAGGTACTGAAGCTTTCTTT
many	TRBV11-2	TRBJ2-2	-	CASSLVSGSGTGELFF	TGTGCCAGCAGCTTAGTATCCGGGTCCGGCACCGGGGAGCTGTTTTTT
many	TRBV7-9	TRBJ2-3	-	CASRRNRVGITDTQYF	TGTGCCAGCAGACGGAACAGGGTGGGGATCACAGATACGCAGTATTTT
many	TRBV5-1	TRBJ2-7	TRBD2	CASSLALGIAGGPSYEQYF	TGCGCCAGCAGCTTGGCCCTGGGAATAGCGGGAGGGCCTTCCTACGAGCAGTACTTC
many	TRBV10-3	TRBJ1-1	-	CAISETQVVTEAFF	TGTGCCATCAGTGAGACACAGGTCGTCACTGAAGCTTTCTTT
few	TRBV20-1	TRBJ1-4	-	CSAREGGKLFF	TGCAGTGCTAGAGAGGGGGGAAAACTGTTTTTT
many	TRBV10-3	TRBJ1-1	-	CAIGGGALNTEAFF	TGTGCCATCGGGGGGGGGGCGTTGAACACTGAAGCTTTCTTT
few	TRBV11-2	TRBJ2-3	-	CASSLDRGGGFTDTQYF	TGTGCCAGCAGCTTAGATCGAGGAGGGGGGTTCACAGATACGCAGTATTTT
many	TRBV5-1	TRBJ1-1	TRBD1	CASSMDRRGTEAFF	TGCGCCAGCAGCATGGACAGGAGGGGCACTGAAGCTTTCTTT
many	TRBV4-3	TRBJ2-6	-	CASSQTPSGANVLTF	TGCGCCAGCAGCCAGACACCCTCTGGGGCCAACGTCCTGACTTTC
many	TRBV20-1	TRBJ2-3	TRBD2	CSASTSGRTDTQYF	TGCAGTGCATCCACTAGCGGGCGCACAGATACGCAGTATTTT
many	TRBV7-2	TRBJ2-2	-	CASSLTVGELFF	TGTGCCAGCAGCTTGACTGTCGGGGAGCTGTTTTTT
few	TRBV5-1	TRBJ2-5	-	CASRLAPQETQYF	TGCGCCAGCAGATTGGCTCCCCAAGAGACCCAGTACTTC
once	TRBV24-1	TRBJ1-1	-	CATSDRTALNTEAFF	TGTGCCACCAGTGACCGGACAGCCTTGAACACTGAAGCTTTCTTT
-	TRBV30	TRBJ2-2	-	CAWRRLQRGTGELFF	TGTGCCTGGAGAAGGCTCCAAAGAGGGACCGGGGAGCTGTTTTTT
many	TRBV12-3/TRBV12-4	TRBJ1-1	-	CASSLGGGLDTEAFF	TGTGCCAGCAGTTTAGGGGGGGGATTGGACACTGAAGCTTTCTTT
many	TRBV20-1	TRBJ2-1	TRBD2	CSASSASGGKSYNEQFF	TGCAGTGCTAGTTCGGCTAGCGGGGGTAAATCCTACAATGAGCAGTTCTTC
medium-sized	TRBV4-3	TRBJ2-7	-	CASSQAWGDSYEQYF	TGCGCCAGCAGCCAAGCATGGGGGGACTCCTACGAGCAGTACTTC
few	TRBV7-2	TRBJ1-2	TRBD1	CASSHGQGPSLDGGYTF	TGTGCCAGCAGCCACGGACAGGGTCCCTCTTTAGATGGTGGCTACACCTTC
many	TRBV5-1	TRBJ2-5	-	CASSLDPLETQYF	TGCGCCAGCAGCTTGGACCCGTTGGAGACCCAGTACTTC
many	TRBV11-2	TRBJ2-7	-	CASSFEGPSYEQYF	TGTGCCAGCAGCTTCGAGGGCCCCTCCTACGAGCAGTACTTC
many	TRBV7-2	TRBJ2-3	-	CASSLSTRQYF	TGTGCCAGCAGCTTATCAACCAGGCAGTATTTT
many	TRBV20-1	TRBJ1-2	-	CSARDPETGLYGYTF	TGCAGTGCTAGAGATCCAGAAACTGGGTTGTATGGCTACACCTTC
many	TRBV20-1	TRBJ1-5	-	CSARDPGRSNQPQHF	TGCAGTGCTAGAGACCCGGGACGTAGCAATCAGCCCCAGCATTTT
many	TRBV10-3	TRBJ2-1	TRBD2	CAISGLAGAETYNEQFF	TGTGCCATCAGTGGACTAGCGGGAGCTGAGACCTACAATGAGCAGTTCTTC